These 20 T cell receptor beta chains share one sample of origin, sequenced in a study of OX40 agonist ivuxolimab in advanced cancers. Measured with immunoSEQ multiplex PCR; TCRdb has only the in-frame clones, and not every one. The table records 50,000 to 55,000 clones, 80% to 90% of them present only once. The sequenced sample was CD4+ or CD8+ T cells sorted from blood, obtained in a trial of the OX40 agonist ivuxolimab. The receptor source for this set is an adult with an advanced solid tumor such as melanoma, head and neck, liver or kidney cancer.

The rearrangement joins TRBV14 to TRBJ2-6; D gene uncertain. The germline V gene has CDR1 SGHDN and CDR2 FVKESK. Trimming took off 0 bases at V and 4 bases at J, with 10 bases between the two ends. The length of the CDR3 is 16 residues. The CDR3 sequence: CASSQDALAGANVLTF. CDR3 sequence (DNA): TGTGCCAGCAGCCAAGATGCGTTAGCAGGGGCCAACGTCCTGACTTTC.

This chain links TRBV18 with TRBJ2-5, with D perhaps matching TRBD2 (6 bases). Trimming left V 5 bases short and J 2 bases short, with 12 bases between. The CDR3 is 14 amino acids. CDR1 and CDR2 (germline): KGHSH, LQKENI. CDR3 protein: CASSDGRDQETQYF. DNA for the CDR3: TGTGCCAGCTCAGACGGGAGAGATCAAGAGACCCAGTACTTC.

The chain has TRBV11-3 and TRBJ1-4; D is perhaps TRBD1 (5 bases). Germline V gene lookup returns CDR1 SGHNT and CDR2 YENEEA. The CDR3 is 13 amino acids. Trimming pared 7 bases from V and 8 bases from J, leaving 14 bases between. In DNA form, the CDR3 reads TGTGCCAGCACCCCGCCGGGGGAGGAAAAACTGTTTTTT. It specifies CASTPPGEEKLFF.

This chain uses TRBV6-5 with TRBJ2-6; no clear D. The CDR3 is 13 residues long. V lost 8 bases to trimming and J lost 2 bases, with 7 bases between them. CDR1 and CDR2 from the germline V gene are MNHEY and SVGAGI. The CDR3 DNA sequence: TGTGCCAGCTCTCTAGCTGGGGCCAACGTCCTGACTTTC. Translated, it gives CASSLAGANVLTF.

The chain links TRBV27 to TRBJ2-7; 10 bases are a match to TRBD1. Per germline, CDR1 MNHEY and CDR2 SMNVEV (reference sequence). The J segment lost 3 bases and the V segment lost 6 bases, leaving 8 bases of the junction unmatched. This CDR3 has 15 residues. Here the CDR3 reads CASSRQGASGYEQYF. CDR3 in DNA: TGTGCCAGCAGCCGACAGGGGGCGTCGGGCTACGAGCAGTACTTC.

The chain carries TRBV5-6 and TRBJ1-1; D possibly corresponds to TRBD1 (5 bases). In germline, CDR1 is SGHDT, CDR2 YYEEEE. V was shortened by 0 bases and J by 4 bases, with 13 bases between the two germline ends. CDR3 length: 15 residues. CDR3 residues: CASSLGAGWGTEAFF. The CDR3 nucleotides read TGTGCCAGCAGCTTGGGGGCAGGGTGGGGCACTGAAGCTTTCTTT.

This sequence joins TRBV28 and TRBJ2-3; D possibly corresponds to TRBD1 (5 bases). The V gene lost 3 bases and the J gene lost 2 bases, with 18 bases spanning the gap. The CDR3 extends over 17 amino acids. Germline V lookup: CDR1 MDHEN, CDR2 SYDVKM. The CDR3 here is CASSFPGPKTATDTQYF. DNA of the CDR3: TGTGCCAGCAGTTTCCCAGGGCCAAAGACTGCCACAGATACGCAGTATTTT. Full variable domain (missing parts from reference TRBV28 and TRBJ2-3): DVKVTQSSRYLVKRTGEKVFLECVQDMDHENMFWYRQDPGLGLRLIYFSYDVKMKEKGDIPEGYSVSREKKERFSLILESASTNQTSMYLCASSFPGPKTATDTQYFGPGTRLTVL.

The genes are TRBV29-1 and TRBJ1-1, with 12 bases matching TRBD1. Per germline, CDR1 SQVTM and CDR2 ANQGSEA. Germline trimming cut 6 bases from V and 6 bases from J; bases unmatched to any gene: 11. This CDR3 has 15 amino acids. Here the CDR3 reads CSVAGTGGWEAEAFF. CDR3 DNA: TGCAGCGTAGCCGGGACAGGGGGCTGGGAAGCTGAAGCTTTCTTT.

The chain joins TRBV5-6 to TRBJ1-2, with D possibly being TRBD1 (6 bases). V was clipped by 3 bases and J by 4 bases, with 19 bases between them. There are 16 residues in the CDR3. Germline loops: CDR1 SGHDT, CDR2 YYEEEE. The CDR3 loop reads CASSYRDTREIYGYTF. The CDR3 DNA follows: TGTGCCAGCAGCTACCGGGACACACGGGAGATCTATGGCTACACCTTC.

The chain combines TRBV9 with TRBJ2-1, with unresolved D. CDR1 is SGDLS, CDR2 YYNGEE, per germline. The V end lost 0 bases, the J end lost 0 bases, and 10 bases lay between the germline ends. The CDR3 runs 16 residues. The CDR3 coding sequence is TGTGCCAGCAGCGTAGGGGGTTTGGGCTCCTACAATGAGCAGTTCTTC. Amino acids: CASSVGGLGSYNEQFF.

This chain connects TRBV6-5 to TRBJ2-7; D is uncertain. This CDR3 contains 15 residues. V was shortened by 7 bases and J by 1 base, with 17 bases between the two germline ends. Germline CDR1 is MNHEY and CDR2 is SVGAGI. The CDR3 DNA follows: TGTGCCAGCAACCGAGGATTAGGTGAATCCTACGAGCAGTACTTC. This gives the protein CASNRGLGESYEQYF.

This clone was observed once. The chain employs TRBV6-5 and TRBJ2-1; 13 bases match TRBD2. There are 13 residues in the CDR3. Germline loops: CDR1 MNHEY, CDR2 SVGAGI. Trimming cost V 6 bases and J 9 bases; bases outside gene matches: 2. CDR3 nucleotide sequence: TGTGCCAGCAGAACTAGCGGGAGGGGTGAGCAGTTCTTC. Its protein is CASRTSGRGEQFF.

This clone was recorded once. Written as DNA, the CDR3 is TGTGCCAGCAGTTACTCGGTCATGGAAGCATCCTACGAGCAGTACTTC. Protein: CASSYSVMEASYEQYF. V gene TRBV6-5 combines with J gene TRBJ2-7; D call uncertain. Trimming left V 0 bases short and J 1 base short, with 13 bases between. CDR1 MNHEY and CDR2 SVGAGI come from the germline V gene. CDR3 length: 16 residues.

The V and J genes are TRBV19 and TRBJ1-3; D is unclear. This CDR3 comprises 15 residues. The V and J ends lost 3 bases and 4 bases respectively, with 13 bases between them. Germline assignment: CDR1 LNHDA and CDR2 SQIVND (reference sequence). The CDR3 protein is CASSIIAKTGNTIYF. The CDR3 nucleotides read TGTGCCAGTAGTATCATAGCCAAGACAGGAAACACCATATATTTT. Filled out from reference TRBV19 and TRBJ1-3, the complete variable domain reads DGGITQSPKYLFRKEGQNVTLSCEQNLNHDAMYWYRQDPGQGLRLIYYSQIVNDFQKGDIAEGYSVSREKKESFPLTVTSAQKNPTAFYLCASSIIAKTGNTIYFGEGSWLTVV.

The chain employs TRBV19 and TRBJ1-2; D may be TRBD1 (6 bases). The CDR3 totals 13 residues. Germline V gene data show CDR1 as LNHDA and CDR2 as SQIVND (reference sequence). Trimming pared 5 bases from V and 8 bases from J, leaving 15 bases between. CDR3 amino acids: CASSRWGQRGYTF. CDR3 DNA: TGTGCCAGTAGTCGCTGGGGGCAAAGAGGCTACACCTTC.

The J gene is TRBJ2-5, the V gene TRBV7-2; 14 positions agree with TRBD2. The CDR3 is made up of 17 amino acids. Germline V lookup: CDR1 SGHTA, CDR2 FQGNSA. The ends lost 5 bases at V and 4 bases at J; junction bases unmatched: 9. The CDR3 nucleotides read TGTGCCAGCAGCCTGGGACTAGCGGGGGCTAGGGGAGAGACCCAGTACTTC. As protein: CASSLGLAGARGETQYF.

This clone has only a few counts. The rearrangement links TRBV30 to TRBJ1-1; perhaps TRBD1 as D (5 bases). Germline V gene sequence: CDR1 GTSNPN, CDR2 SVGIG (reference sequence). CDR3 length: 13 amino acids. Trimming pared 3 bases from V and 4 bases from J, leaving 12 bases between. For the CDR3, the DNA is TGTGCCTGGAGGGGGGAGGGGACCACTGAAGCTTTCTTT. Translated, it gives CAWRGEGTTEAFF.

The chain joins TRBV9 to TRBJ2-5; D possibly corresponds to TRBD1 (6 bases). The J call may be in error: the DNA end matches TRBJ2-7 better. This CDR3 comprises 15 residues. Germline V gives CDR1 SGDLS, CDR2 YYNGEE. The CDR3 DNA follows: TGTGCCAGCAGCGTGTCTGTACAGGGATGGAACGAGCAGTACTTC. This translates into CASSVSVQGWNEQYF.

The chain couples TRBV30 to TRBJ2-5; the D gene is possibly TRBD1 (6 bases). V shed 2 bases and J shed 1 base, with 8 bases lying between them. The V gene's germline CDR1 is GTSNPN and CDR2 SVGIG (reference sequence). The CDR3 consists of 13 residues. The CDR3 coding sequence is TGTGCCTGGAGTATGGGGGCCCAAGAGACCCAGTACTTC. Protein product: CAWSMGAQETQYF. The full variable domain, rest sourced from reference TRBV30 and TRBJ2-5, is SQTIHQWPATLVQPVGSPLSLECTVEGTSNPNLYWYRQAAGRGLQLLFYSVGIGQISSEVPQNLSASRPQDRQFILSSKKLLLSDSGFYLCAWSMGAQETQYFGPGTRLLVL.

CDR3 residues: CASSYSGGGNGYTF. CDR3 coding DNA: TGTGCCAGCAGTTACTCAGGCGGGGGCAATGGCTACACCTTC. The chain combines TRBV6-6 with TRBJ1-2, with D maybe TRBD1 (6 bases). The V and J ends lost 0 bases and 6 bases respectively, with 11 bases between them. From germline, CDR1 is MNHNY and CDR2 SVGAGI (reference sequence). The length of the CDR3 is 14 residues.